This is a list of T cell receptor beta chains from one sample in a study of blood T cell repertoires in COVID-19. The method was immunoSEQ multiplex PCR; TCRdb's version includes in-frame clones alone and lacks a portion of them. The sample has a few hundred thousand clones; about 90% are singletons. Sequenced material: PBMCs or T cells enriched from blood (not recorded which). These receptors all stem from a woman aged 25 to 39 who had recovered from COVID-19. Each CDR3 is given with its conserved first and last residue. A D gene is named only where the DNA matches it firmly. Clone size is given for some rows only: seen once, a few or many times, or a class if the clone is expanded.

d_gene | abundance | j_gene | len | v_gene | CDR3aa | CDR3nt
TRBD1 | NA | TRBJ1-6 | 15 | TRBV30 | CAWSVIGTGNSPLHF | TGTGCCTGGAGTGTAATCGGGACAGGGAATTCACCCCTCCACTTT
NA | NA | TRBJ1-1 | 12 | TRBV30 | CAWGPLNTEAFF | TGTGCCTGGGGTCCGTTGAACACTGAAGCTTTCTTT
TRBD2 | NA | TRBJ2-1 | 16 | TRBV27 | CASSLRRGGYYNEQFF | TGTGCCAGCAGTTTAAGGCGGGGGGGCTACTACAATGAGCAGTTCTTC
NA | NA | TRBJ1-2 | 14 | TRBV6-5 | CASSYAPEGYGYTF | TGTGCCAGCAGTTATGCCCCGGAGGGCTATGGCTACACCTTC
NA | once | TRBJ2-7 | 13 | TRBV12-3/TRBV12-4 | CASLLTGNYEQYF | TGTGCCAGTCTCTTAACGGGGAACTACGAGCAGTACTTC
TRBD1 | NA | TRBJ1-2 | 15 | TRBV19 | CASSIPGQGNYGYTF | TGTGCCAGTAGTATCCCTGGACAGGGTAACTATGGCTACACCTTC
TRBD1 | NA | TRBJ2-5 | 14 | TRBV24-1 | CATRSDRGSETQYF | TGTGCCACCAGATCCGACAGGGGGTCGGAGACCCAGTACTTC
NA | NA | TRBJ1-1 | 16 | TRBV5-5 | CASSSGGANMNTEAFF | TGTGCCAGCAGTTCCGGGGGGGCAAACATGAACACTGAAGCTTTCTTT
NA | NA | TRBJ1-1 | 13 | TRBV19 | CATSRGNGAEAFF | TGTGCCACCAGCCGGGGGAACGGCGCTGAAGCTTTCTTT
TRBD1 | NA | TRBJ2-3 | 15 | TRBV7-9 | CASSFTGTGMNTQYF | TGTGCCAGCAGCTTTACCGGGACAGGGATGAATACGCAGTATTTT
TRBD1 | NA | TRBJ1-3 | 14 | TRBV10-3 | CAISEDRDGNTIYF | TGTGCCATCAGCGAGGACAGGGATGGAAACACCATATATTTT
NA | few | TRBJ1-3 | 15 | TRBV13 | CASSPPLSSGNTIYF | TGTGCCAGCAGCCCCCCCTTGAGCTCTGGAAACACCATATATTTT
NA | NA | TRBJ2-2 | 13 | TRBV10-1 | CASSESRAGELFF | TGCGCCAGCAGTGAGTCACGGGCCGGGGAGCTGTTTTTT
TRBD1 | NA | TRBJ1-5 | 16 | TRBV7-2 | CASSLAPGGSNQPQHF | TGTGCCAGCAGCTTAGCCCCAGGGGGTTCCAATCAGCCCCAGCATTTT
TRBD2 | once | TRBJ2-3 | 16 | TRBV7-9 | CASSLATSPRGDTQYF | TGTGCCAGCAGCTTAGCGACTAGCCCCAGAGGAGATACGCAGTATTTT
NA | NA | TRBJ2-3 | 16 | TRBV3-1/TRBV3-2 | CASSQVSGLLTDTQYF | TGTGCCAGCAGCCAAGTGAGCGGATTGCTCACAGATACGCAGTATTTT
NA | NA | TRBJ1-1 | 11 | TRBV28 | CASSLWAEAFF | TGTGCCAGCAGTTTATGGGCAGAAGCTTTCTTT
NA | NA | TRBJ1-2 | 13 | TRBV30 | CAWSSGSNYGYTF | TGTGCCTGGAGTTCAGGTTCTAACTATGGCTACACCTTC
NA | NA | TRBJ1-2 | 15 | TRBV2 | CASSEARSSNYGYTF | TGTGCCAGCAGTGAAGCGCGTTCCTCTAACTATGGCTACACCTTC
NA | NA | TRBJ1-2 | 15 | TRBV6-1 | CASSEVWQGPYGYTF | TGTGCCAGCAGTGAAGTTTGGCAGGGTCCTTATGGCTACACCTTC
TRBD1 | NA | TRBJ2-1 | 15 | TRBV5-4 | CASSMDRGSYNEQFF | TGTGCCAGCAGCATGGACAGGGGCTCCTACAATGAGCAGTTCTTC
NA | NA | TRBJ1-2 | 15 | TRBV19 | CASSPDLGEHYGYTF | TGTGCCAGTAGTCCGGACTTGGGAGAGCACTATGGCTACACCTTC
NA | once | TRBJ2-7 | 15 | TRBV5-1 | CASSLDGGNSYEQYF | TGCGCCAGCAGCTTGGACGGCGGAAACTCCTACGAGCAGTACTTC
TRBD1 | NA | TRBJ2-7 | 14 | TRBV27 | CASSLSGQVYEQYF | TGTGCCAGCAGTTTATCGGGACAGGTCTACGAGCAGTACTTC
NA | NA | TRBJ1-3 | 13 | TRBV6-1 | CASSSAQGNTIYF | TGTGCCAGCAGTTCCGCCCAGGGAAACACCATATATTTT
TRBD1 | NA | TRBJ1-2 | 15 | TRBV28 | CASSLSGTGSYGYTF | TGTGCCAGCAGTTTATCCGGGACAGGGTCCTATGGCTACACCTTC
NA | NA | TRBJ1-4 | 15 | TRBV10-2 | CASSESMRLNEKLFF | TGCGCCAGCAGTGAGTCGATGCGGCTTAATGAAAAACTGTTTTTT
NA | NA | TRBJ1-1 | 11 | TRBV2 | CASSGRNEAFF | TGTGCCAGCAGTGGGAGGAATGAAGCTTTCTTT
NA | NA | TRBJ1-2 | 15 | TRBV18 | CASSPPEDYTYGYTF | TGTGCCAGCTCACCACCTGAGGATTACACCTATGGCTACACCTTC
TRBD1 | NA | TRBJ1-3 | 16 | TRBV19 | CASSISGQVSGNTIYF | TGTGCCAGTAGTATATCCGGACAGGTCTCTGGAAACACCATATATTTT
NA | NA | TRBJ1-4 | 14 | TRBV7-2 | CASSQTGNNEKLFF | TGTGCCAGCAGCCAGACAGGAAATAATGAAAAACTGTTTTTT
NA | NA | TRBJ1-1 | 15 | TRBV28 | CASSLWGGKNTEAFF | TGTGCCAGCAGTTTATGGGGAGGAAAGAACACTGAAGCTTTCTTT